The TCR beta chain under discussion was sequenced for a study of T cells in localized non-small cell lung cancer. Sequencing was performed with immunoSEQ multiplex PCR; in TCRdb, only in-frame clones are kept and a portion is missing. The sample holds around 83,000 clones; 87% are singletons and the top ten take around 15%. V gave up 2 bases and J gave up 8 bases, with 16 bases separating them. Germline CDR1 GTSNPN, CDR2 SVGIG (reference sequence). This CDR3 contains 14 residues. This chain links TRBV30 with TRBJ2-1; D may correspond to TRBD1 or TRBD2 (5 bases each). This sample comprised peripheral blood, obtained before any cancer treatment. The TCR originated in a man aged 35-69 years with stage I squamous cell lung carcinoma. The DNA of the CDR3 is TGTGCCTGGAGTATTACCGGGACCAGATATGAGCAGTTCTTC. It codes for CAWSITGTRYEQFF.